These 25 T cell receptor beta chains share one sample of origin, sequenced in a study of cytomegalovirus exposure and HLA in healthy donors. Both 60 Vbeta primers and 13 Jbeta primers went into the PCR. Data came from immunoSEQ multiplex PCR; TCRdb stores just in-frame clones and leaves some out. The table includes some 150,000 clones, about four fifths detected once. Sequencing was done on a sample of PBMCs. The receptors here all came from a man between 50 and 59 years old in good health and CMV-seropositive.

This rearrangement joins TRBV7-2 to TRBJ2-5, with D tentatively TRBD2 (6 bases). The DNA end lines up better with TRBJ2-7; the J call may be wrong. CDR3 size: 15 residues. CDR1 and CDR2 from the germline V gene are SGHTA and FQGNSA. The CDR3: CASSARGGPGYEQYF. The CDR3 bases are TGTGCCAGCAGCGCCCGCGGAGGGCCAGGCTACGAGCAGTACTTC.

The chain recombines TRBV4-1 with TRBJ1-4; tentative D call: TRBD1 (6 bases). The CDR3 runs to 17 residues. Per germline, CDR1 MGHRA and CDR2 YSYEKL. The V end lost 4 bases, the J end lost 8 bases, and 23 bases lay between the germline ends. The CDR3 DNA sequence: TGCGCCAGCAGCCCCGGACAGAGTTCCCCCCTAGGGGAAAAACTGTTTTTT. Its translation: CASSPGQSSPLGEKLFF.

The chain employs TRBV19 and TRBJ2-3; TRBD2 agrees at 8 bases. V was clipped by 10 bases and J by 4 bases; unmatched bases: 10. CDR3 size: 14 residues. Looked up from germline, CDR1 is LNHDA and CDR2 is SQIVND (reference sequence). CDR3 in DNA: TGTGCCACTACAACGGGGGGGGATGCAGATACGCAGTATTTT. It translates to CATTTGGDADTQYF.

This CDR3 is CASSLMAGLDYNEQFF. The CDR3 DNA follows: TGTGCCAGCAGCTTAATGGCGGGACTGGACTACAATGAGCAGTTCTTC. This chain joins TRBV7-2 and TRBJ2-1; D perhaps matches TRBD2 (6 bases). V was cut by 2 bases and J by 3 bases, with 14 bases left in between. Germline CDR1 is SGHTA and CDR2 is FQGNSA. This CDR3 is built from 16 residues.

V is TRBV6-1 and J is TRBJ1-2, with 9 bases aligning to TRBD1. J was trimmed by 4 bases and V by 6 bases; bases with no gene match: 0. CDR3 size: 12 residues. Germline values: CDR1 MNHNS, CDR2 SASEGT. CDR3 nucleotides: TGTGCCAGCAGGACAGGGGGCTATGGCTACACCTTC. Protein product: CASRTGGYGYTF.

This sequence joins TRBV5-4 and TRBJ1-6, with 9 bases fitting TRBD1. The CDR3 runs to 16 residues. Germline values: CDR1 SGHNT, CDR2 YYREEE (reference sequence). Trimming took 3 bases from V and 7 from J; bases not matched to a gene: 8. As DNA, the CDR3 is TGTGCCAGCAGCTCGGCGAACAGGGGGCGAAATTCACCCCTCCACTTT. It is translated as CASSSANRGRNSPLHF.

The chain links TRBV21-1 to TRBJ2-1; the table calls TRBD2, which could not be checked here. TRBV21-1 is given as a pseudogene. This CDR3 region has 18 residues. The CDR3: CASSKVGGLAAFYNEQFF. The CDR3 DNA reads TGTGCCAGCAGCAAAGTCGGGGGACTAGCGGCATTTTACAATGAGCAGTTCTTC.

Only one count was recorded for this clone. The chain couples TRBV19 to TRBJ1-5; 7 bases agree with TRBD1. V gave up 6 bases and J gave up 4 bases; unmatched junction bases: 12. Per germline, CDR1 LNHDA and CDR2 SQIVND (reference sequence). This CDR3 spans 16 amino acids. CDR3 residues: CASRNHGTAINQPQHF. The CDR3 DNA is TGTGCCAGTAGAAACCACGGGACAGCAATTAATCAGCCCCAGCATTTT.

This clone has only one observation. This chain joins TRBV5-1 and TRBJ2-5; 8 bases align to TRBD2. With the DNA end fitting TRBJ2-7 better, the J assignment may be wrong. There are 15 residues in the CDR3. Germline CDR1 reads SGHRS; CDR2 reads YFSETQ. CDR3 in DNA: TGCGCCAGCAGCTTGGGGAGCGGGAGCTCCTACGAGCAGTACTTC. Protein sequence: CASSLGSGSSYEQYF.

This sequence joins TRBV5-1 and TRBJ2-2; 9 nucleotides line up with TRBD2. The CDR3 has 16 residues. Germline V gene data show CDR1 as SGHRS and CDR2 as YFSETQ. The V and J ends lost 4 bases and 0 bases, in that order; junction bases with no gene match: 4. CDR3: CASSPRTSANTGELFF. In DNA form, the CDR3 reads TGCGCCAGCAGCCCGCGGACTAGCGCGAACACCGGGGAGCTGTTTTTT.

The rearrangement links TRBV30 to TRBJ1-2; D not resolved. CDR3 length: 11 residues. V lost 2 bases and J lost 7, with 8 bases in between. Germline V lookup: CDR1 GTSNPN, CDR2 SVGIG (reference sequence). The CDR3 bases are TGTGCCTGGAGTTGGGAGGGTGGCTACACCTTC. This encodes CAWSWEGGYTF.

A single count supports this clone. CDR3 nucleotide sequence: TGTGCCAGCAGCTTTCTGGGCGGGAGAGGGAGCACAGATACGCAGTATTTT. It codes for CASSFLGGRGSTDTQYF. This chain uses TRBV5-6 with TRBJ2-3, with 7 bases matching TRBD2. This CDR3 contains 17 residues. J was trimmed by 0 bases and V by 2 bases; bases with no gene match: 9. Germline values: CDR1 SGHDT, CDR2 YYEEEE.

This clone was detected once. This rearrangement joins TRBV28 to TRBJ1-4; possibly TRBD1 for D (6 bases). V was pared by 6 bases and J by 10 bases, with 15 bases between. Germline CDR1 and CDR2: MDHEN and SYDVKM. The CDR3 is 13 residues long. CDR3 residues: CASSRGGGGKLFF. In DNA, the CDR3 is TGTGCCAGCAGCCGGGGAGGGGGGGGAAAACTGTTTTTT. The whole variable domain, filled in from reference TRBV28 and TRBJ1-4, reads DVKVTQSSRYLVKRTGEKVFLECVQDMDHENMFWYRQDPGLGLRLIYFSYDVKMKEKGDIPEGYSVSREKKERFSLILESASTNQTSMYLCASSRGGGGKLFFGSGTQLSVL.

There are a few counts of this clone. The chain is built from TRBV10-2 and TRBJ2-7, with TRBD2 identical over 12 bases. V was clipped by 5 bases and J by 4 bases; unmatched bases: 9. This CDR3 region has 16 residues. Germline CDR1 is WSHSY and CDR2 is SAAADI. CDR3 DNA sequence: TGCGCCAGCAGTTTGACTAGCGGGAGTATTTTGTACGAGCAGTACTTC. Protein product: CASSLTSGSILYEQYF.

This clone appeared a single time. The chain recombines TRBV5-1 with TRBJ2-7; D possibly corresponds to TRBD1 (5 bases). Per germline, CDR1 SGHRS and CDR2 YFSETQ. With 1 base removed from V and 5 bases from J, the gap between germline ends came to 16 bases. This CDR3 spans 15 amino acids. Here the CDR3 DNA reads TGCGCCAGCAGCTTGTCAGTCCCAGGGCCCGACGAGCAGTACTTC. Translated: CASSLSVPGPDEQYF.

The chain uses TRBV11-2 and TRBJ2-7; D ambiguous. V dropped 5 bases and J dropped 2 bases, with 13 bases sitting between them. CDR3 length: 14 amino acids. The germline V gene encodes CDR1 SGHAT and CDR2 FQNNGV. The DNA of the CDR3 is TGTGCCAGCAGCCCGCCCTGGGCCCCCTACGAGCAGTACTTC. Translating gives CASSPPWAPYEQYF.

The V and J genes are TRBV28 and TRBJ2-1; the match to TRBD1 covers 7 bases. Looked up from germline, CDR1 is MDHEN and CDR2 is SYDVKM. The J segment lost 2 bases and the V segment lost 7 bases, leaving 2 bases of the junction unmatched. This CDR3 spans 13 amino acids. This chain's CDR3 is CASITGAYNEQFF. CDR3 DNA sequence: TGTGCCAGCATAACAGGGGCCTACAATGAGCAGTTCTTC.

The chain recombines TRBV23-1 with TRBJ2-5; 7 nucleotides match TRBD1. TRBV23-1 is an ORF, and what it does is uncertain. The J segment lost 4 bases and the V segment lost 1 base, leaving 9 bases of the junction unmatched. This CDR3 comprises 16 residues. The CDR3 is CASSQFGTDVRETQYF. CDR3 nucleotides: TGCGCCAGCAGTCAATTCGGGACAGATGTCCGAGAGACCCAGTACTTC.

CDR3 coding DNA: TGTGCCAGCAGCTTAGTTAACAGACCCTACGAGCAGTACTTC. It yields the protein CASSLVNRPYEQYF. The V gene is TRBV7-9, the J gene TRBJ2-7; no clear D. Deletions cut 1 base from V and 2 bases from J, with 9 bases between. Germline V lookup: CDR1 SEHNR, CDR2 FQNEAQ (reference sequence). This CDR3 contains 14 residues.

A single count supports this clone. The CDR3 here is CASSGTPTSYNEQFF. CDR3 coding DNA: TGTGCCAGCAGCGGGACTCCCACGTCCTACAATGAGCAGTTCTTC. The chain links TRBV4-2 to TRBJ2-1, with a possible D match to TRBD2 (6 bases). Per the germline V gene, CDR1 is LGHNA and CDR2 is YNFKEQ. CDR3 length equals 15 residues. Trimming took off 5 bases at V and 1 base at J, with 12 bases between the two ends.

This clone has only a few counts. The J gene is TRBJ1-1, the V gene TRBV5-1, with 8 bases matching TRBD1. Germline CDR1 and CDR2: SGHRS and YFSETQ. This CDR3 contains 15 residues. V lost 4 bases, J lost 6 bases, and 11 bases stayed unmatched. The CDR3 spells CASSLLGQGGAEAFF. The CDR3, as DNA: TGCGCCAGCAGCCTCTTAGGACAGGGAGGGGCTGAAGCTTTCTTT.

The rearrangement links TRBV28 to TRBJ1-2, with 9 bases matching TRBD1. Germline-derived CDR1 and CDR2 are MDHEN and SYDVKM. Trimming cost V 5 bases and J 4 bases; bases outside gene matches: 5. The CDR3 loop spans 14 amino acids. The DNA for the CDR3 is TGTGCCAGCAGTCTCGGGACAGGGTTCTATGGCTACACCTTC. Translating it yields CASSLGTGFYGYTF.

This CDR3 reads CASSLGGLGARTQYF. The CDR3, as DNA: TGTGCCAGCAGCTTAGGTGGTTTGGGGGCGCGGACCCAGTACTTC. The chain is built from TRBV11-1 and TRBJ2-5; a possible D gene is TRBD1 (6 bases). Germline V lookup: CDR1 SGHAT, CDR2 FQDESV (reference sequence). CDR3 length: 15 residues. V was clipped by 1 base and J by 7 bases, with 16 bases between them.

The table lists this clone with a count of one. The V call is TRBV18, the J call TRBJ2-5; 7 nucleotides agree with TRBD1. Germline-derived CDR1 and CDR2 are KGHSH and LQKENI. With 5 bases clipped from V and 2 bases from J, the junction kept 5 bases outside the gene matches. There are 14 residues in the CDR3. The CDR3 sequence: CASSADRAQETQYF. The CDR3 DNA is TGTGCCAGCTCAGCCGACAGGGCTCAAGAGACCCAGTACTTC. Looking up the rest from reference TRBV18 and TRBJ2-5 gives the full variable domain: NAGVMQNPRHLVRRRGQEARLRCSPMKGHSHVYWYRQLPEEGLKFMVYLQKENIIDESGMPKERFSAEFPKEGPSILRIQQVVRGDSAAYFCASSADRAQETQYFGPGTRLLVL.

Written as DNA, the CDR3 is TGCGCCAGCAGCTGGGGCGGGGGGGAAGTGTACAATGAGCAGTTCTTC. Protein: CASSWGGGEVYNEQFF. This sequence joins TRBV5-1 and TRBJ2-1, with 9 bases lining up with TRBD2. V lost 3 bases, J lost 4 bases, and 8 bases stayed unmatched. Germline values: CDR1 SGHRS, CDR2 YFSETQ. CDR3 size: 16 residues.